This is a list of T cell receptor beta chains from one sample in a study of blood T cell repertoires in COVID-19. Sequenced by immunoSEQ multiplex PCR; TCRdb stores in-frame clones only, minus some. The table includes about 210,000 clones, 80% to 90% detected once. Sample: peripheral blood. The receptors were sampled from a woman older than 75 with acute or convalescent COVID-19. CDR3s leave out the opening cysteine and the closing phenylalanine or tryptophan. Only some rows state a clone size, as once, few, many or a class for expanded clones.

clone_size j_call v_call cdr3_aa
- TRBJ1-5 TRBV7-2 ASSLAGTAYQPQH
- TRBJ2-1 TRBV5-6 ASSLPRLRGNEQF
- TRBJ1-2 TRBV30 AWIAGGHYGYT
- TRBJ1-3 TRBV4-2 ASSQDHSRDKEDTIY
- TRBJ2-2 TRBV12-3/TRBV12-4 ASSHGLTGELF
- TRBJ2-1 TRBV5-8 ASSLYGGGEQF
- TRBJ1-5 TRBV6-5 ASSGRNQPQH
few TRBJ2-7 TRBV7-8 ASSRDLRNYEQY
- TRBJ2-7 TRBV5-1 ASSLGSSGQVLGRQY
few TRBJ1-4 TRBV3-1/TRBV3-2 ASSQARGLGEKLF
once TRBJ2-7 TRBV6-2/TRBV6-3 ASSSGGYSGTLYEQY
- TRBJ1-2 TRBV11-2 ASSAGQGLGYT
- TRBJ1-3 TRBV4-3 ASSRAGAIGNTIY
- TRBJ2-7 TRBV29-1 SVRIPGTVYYEQY
- TRBJ2-2 TRBV6-5 ASTFAGGSTGELF